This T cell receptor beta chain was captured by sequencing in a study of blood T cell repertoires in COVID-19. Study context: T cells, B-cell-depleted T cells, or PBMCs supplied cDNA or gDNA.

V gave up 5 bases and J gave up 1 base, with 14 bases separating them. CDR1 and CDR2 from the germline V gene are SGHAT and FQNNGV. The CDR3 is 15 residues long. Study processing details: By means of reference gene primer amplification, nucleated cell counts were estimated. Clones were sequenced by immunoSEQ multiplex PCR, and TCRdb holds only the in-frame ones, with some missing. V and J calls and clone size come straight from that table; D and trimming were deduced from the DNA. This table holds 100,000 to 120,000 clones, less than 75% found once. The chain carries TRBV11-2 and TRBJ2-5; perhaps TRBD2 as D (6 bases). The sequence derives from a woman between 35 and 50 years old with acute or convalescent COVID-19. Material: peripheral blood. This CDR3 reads CASSPRGVGQETQYF. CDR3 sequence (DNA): TGTGCCAGCAGCCCTCGCGGGGTGGGCCAAGAGACCCAGTACTTC.